The 14 T cell receptor beta chains in this list originate from one sample, sequenced in a study of blood T cell repertoires in COVID-19. The table came from immunoSEQ multiplex PCR; TCRdb's copy has only in-frame clones and leaves some out. The sample contains tens of thousands of clones, around three quarters of which appear only once. The sequenced material came from peripheral blood. Every receptor here comes from a human donor in a cohort sampled during active COVID-19.

V usage is TRBV23-1 and J usage is TRBJ2-1; 11 nucleotides line up with TRBD1. TRBV23-1 is treated as an ORF (open reading frame) with a function not yet certain. CDR3 size: 17 residues. Germline trimming cut 6 bases from V and 5 bases from J; bases unmatched to any gene: 12. The CDR3 reads CASSGSWRDRGNNEQFF. The CDR3 coding sequence is TGCGCCAGCAGCGGGTCCTGGCGGGACAGGGGGAACAATGAGCAGTTCTTC.

The gene calls are TRBV5-5 and TRBJ2-7; D ambiguous. V lost 1 base, J lost 5 bases, and 4 bases lay in between. The CDR3 runs 11 residues. Germline V gene sequence: CDR1 SGHKS, CDR2 YYEKEE (reference sequence). The CDR3 nucleotides are TGTGCCAGCAGCTTGAACAACGAGCAGTACTTC. Protein product: CASSLNNEQYF.

This chain joins TRBV21-1 and TRBJ1-3. TRBV21-1 is a known pseudogene. CDR3 length equals 18 residues. CDR3 loop: CASSTRGEAGSSGNTIYF. DNA of the CDR3: TGTGCCAGCAGCACCCGAGGGGAGGCGGGAAGCTCTGGAAACACCATATATTTT.

This clone was counted once. The rearrangement links TRBV29-1 to TRBJ2-3; 8 bases map to TRBD1. This CDR3 has 15 residues. V dropped 7 bases and J dropped 4; count of bases not matched to a gene: 13. The germline V gene has CDR1 SQVTM and CDR2 ANQGSEA. CDR3 residues: CSGRARGRGADTQYF. The DNA of the CDR3 is TGCAGCGGGAGGGCCAGGGGGCGGGGAGCAGATACGCAGTATTTT.

This chain joins TRBV5-1 and TRBJ2-1, with D maybe TRBD1 (5 bases). This CDR3 is 14 amino acids long. Germline V gene sequence: CDR1 SGHRS, CDR2 YFSETQ. The V and J ends lost 2 bases and 4 bases respectively, with 10 bases between them. CDR3 loop: CASSFRQGYNEQFF. The CDR3 bases are TGCGCCAGCAGCTTTCGGCAGGGTTACAATGAGCAGTTCTTC. The full variable domain, completed using reference TRBV5-1 and TRBJ2-1, is KAGVTQTPRYLIKTRGQQVTLSCSPISGHRSVSWYQQTPGQGLQFLFEYFSETQRNKGNFPGRFSGRQFSNSRSEMNVSTLELGDSALYLCASSFRQGYNEQFFGPGTRLTVL.

V is TRBV2 and J is TRBJ2-3; 8 nucleotides align to TRBD1. This CDR3 spans 15 amino acids. CDR1 is SNHLY and CDR2 is FYNNEI in the germline V gene. V trimming: 6 bases; J trimming: 0 bases; junction bases outside the gene matches: 5. In DNA, the CDR3 is TGTGCCAGCAGCTCCGACAGGGGAAGCACAGATACGCAGTATTTT. Translation: CASSSDRGSTDTQYF.

The V and J genes are TRBV5-4 and TRBJ2-7; 11 nucleotides agree with TRBD2. The germline V gene has CDR1 SGHNT and CDR2 YYREEE (reference sequence). The CDR3 is 15 amino acids. V lost 1 base and J lost 1; bases outside the gene matches: 1. The CDR3 DNA follows: TGTGCCAGCAGCTTGACTAGCGGGAGATCCTACGAGCAGTACTTC. Protein sequence: CASSLTSGRSYEQYF.

V usage is TRBV9 and J usage is TRBJ2-3, with D maybe TRBD1 (6 bases). The CDR3 sequence is 14 residues long. Germline values: CDR1 SGDLS, CDR2 YYNGEE. V dropped 2 bases and J dropped 8 bases, with 15 bases sitting between them. DNA for the CDR3: TGTGCCAGCAGCGTGGCGCAGGGGAAGGGTACGCAGTATTTT. Translating gives CASSVAQGKGTQYF.

This clone has ten or more counts. The V and J genes are TRBV2 and TRBJ1-1, with 9 bases aligning to TRBD1. With 3 bases clipped from V and 1 base from J, the junction kept 6 bases outside the gene matches. Germline assignment: CDR1 SNHLY and CDR2 FYNNEI. There are 16 residues in the CDR3. The CDR3 DNA reads TGTGCCAGCAGTGACACAGGGGGCAGTAAGAACACTGAAGCTTTCTTT. It is translated as CASSDTGGSKNTEAFF. The variable domain in full, with the rest retrieved from reference TRBV2 and TRBJ1-1, is EPEVTQTPSHQVTQMGQEVILRCVPISNHLYFYWYRQILGQKVEFLVSFYNNEISEKSEIFDDQFSVERPDGSNFTLKIRSTKLEDSAMYFCASSDTGGSKNTEAFFGQGTRLTVV.

This sequence joins TRBV5-4 and TRBJ2-2; D is uncertain. The ends were cut back, 4 bases at V and 9 bases at J, with 10 bases in the middle. This CDR3 comprises 12 residues. CDR1 is SGHNT and CDR2 is YYREEE in the germline V gene (reference sequence). The CDR3 is CASSRNGRELFF. CDR3 coding DNA: TGTGCCAGCAGCCGTAATGGCCGGGAGCTGTTTTTT.

The chain recombines TRBV18 with TRBJ2-7, with 9 bases fitting TRBD2. In germline, CDR1 is KGHSH, CDR2 LQKENI. V gave up 6 bases and J gave up 4 bases; unmatched junction bases: 7. This CDR3 region has 14 residues. The chain's CDR3 is CASSPGTSWYEQYF. The CDR3 nucleotides are TGTGCCAGCTCTCCCGGGACTAGCTGGTACGAGCAGTACTTC.

The chain combines TRBV30 with TRBJ2-1; D is possibly TRBD2 (6 bases). In germline, CDR1 is GTSNPN, CDR2 SVGIG (reference sequence). The V end was cut by 2 bases, the J end by 4 bases, with 12 bases between. The CDR3 is made up of 14 amino acids. This CDR3 is CAWSTGREYNEQFF. In nucleotides, the CDR3 is TGTGCCTGGAGTACCGGTCGGGAGTACAATGAGCAGTTCTTC.

V usage is TRBV9 and J usage is TRBJ2-7; 7 bases map to TRBD2. From germline, CDR1 is SGDLS and CDR2 YYNGEE. J lost 3 bases, V lost 4 bases, and 7 bases had no gene match. The length of the CDR3 is 14 residues. The chain's CDR3 is CASSPYGGDYEQYF. The CDR3 region has the DNA TGTGCCAGCAGCCCCTATGGGGGGGACTACGAGCAGTACTTC.

V usage is TRBV7-6 and J usage is TRBJ1-1, with a possible D match to TRBD1 (6 bases). Trimming took off 4 bases at V and 0 bases at J, with 12 bases between the two ends. Per the germline V gene, CDR1 is SGHVS and CDR2 is FNYEAQ. The CDR3 is made up of 15 amino acids. The CDR3, as DNA: TGTGCCAGCAGCTCCCAGGGGCTGTTGAACACTGAAGCTTTCTTT. Translating gives CASSSQGLLNTEAFF.